The rows below give T cell receptor beta chains drawn from one sample of a study of blood T cell repertoires in COVID-19. Profiling relied on immunoSEQ multiplex PCR, and the TCRdb table lists in-frame clones only, not all of them. Counted here are about 310,000 clones, approximately 91% occurring once; the ten biggest clones make up 8% to 10%. Sequencing was performed on PBMCs or T cells enriched from blood (not recorded which). The receptors were sampled from a middle-aged woman who had recovered from COVID-19. CDR3s include the opening cysteine and the closing phenylalanine or tryptophan. Fields, in order: J gene, D gene, clone size, V gene, CDR3 protein, CDR3 DNA. A D gene is named only where the DNA matches it firmly. The listing skips clone size in some rows; elsewhere it reads once, few, many or a size class.

J gene: TRBJ1-2
D gene: TRBD1
clone size: .
V gene: TRBV5-5
CDR3 protein: CASSYDRVEDYGYTF
CDR3 DNA: TGTGCCAGCAGCTACGACAGGGTAGAAGACTATGGCTACACCTTC

J gene: TRBJ2-1
D gene: .
clone size: .
V gene: TRBV18
CDR3 protein: CASSLTGEVNEQFF
CDR3 DNA: TGTGCCAGCTCACTAACGGGAGAAGTTAATGAGCAGTTCTTC

J gene: TRBJ2-1
D gene: .
clone size: .
V gene: TRBV7-9
CDR3 protein: CASSLSGQQQFF
CDR3 DNA: TGTGCCAGCAGTCTAAGCGGTCAACAGCAGTTCTTC

J gene: TRBJ2-3
D gene: TRBD2
clone size: .
V gene: TRBV2
CDR3 protein: CASSVTSGGSYTQYF
CDR3 DNA: TGTGCCAGCAGCGTCACTAGCGGGGGGTCATATACGCAGTATTTT

J gene: TRBJ2-1
D gene: TRBD1
clone size: once
V gene: TRBV11-1
CDR3 protein: CASSFPRDRGLDEQFF
CDR3 DNA: TGTGCCAGCAGCTTCCCCCGGGACAGGGGGCTCGATGAGCAGTTCTTC

J gene: TRBJ1-6
D gene: .
clone size: .
V gene: TRBV7-9
CDR3 protein: CASRQYNSPLHF
CDR3 DNA: TGTGCCAGCAGGCAGTATAATTCACCCCTCCACTTT

J gene: TRBJ2-2
D gene: .
clone size: few
V gene: TRBV19
CDR3 protein: CASDDREVGELFF
CDR3 DNA: TGTGCCAGCGACGACAGGGAGGTCGGGGAGCTGTTTTTT

J gene: TRBJ2-1
D gene: .
clone size: .
V gene: TRBV21-1
CDR3 protein: CASSEGLAGVGEQFF
CDR3 DNA: TGTGCCAGCAGCGAAGGACTAGCGGGAGTTGGTGAGCAGTTCTTC

J gene: TRBJ1-2
D gene: .
clone size: .
V gene: TRBV5-6
CDR3 protein: CASSSVRQHGYTF
CDR3 DNA: TGTGCCAGCAGCTCCGTCCGACAGCATGGCTACACCTTC

J gene: TRBJ2-1
D gene: .
clone size: .
V gene: TRBV11-3
CDR3 protein: CASSQTFNFRNEQFF
CDR3 DNA: TGTGCCAGCAGCCAGACCTTCAACTTCAGGAATGAGCAGTTCTTC

J gene: TRBJ1-1
D gene: .
clone size: .
V gene: TRBV2
CDR3 protein: CASSELTGSFEAFF
CDR3 DNA: TGTGCCAGCAGTGAGCTAACAGGGAGTTTTGAAGCTTTCTTT

J gene: TRBJ1-5
D gene: .
clone size: .
V gene: TRBV19
CDR3 protein: CASSLIGDGGNQPQHF
CDR3 DNA: TGTGCCAGTAGTCTAATCGGGGATGGGGGCAATCAGCCCCAGCATTTT

J gene: TRBJ2-2
D gene: .
clone size: .
V gene: TRBV18
CDR3 protein: CASSPGLQNTGELFF
CDR3 DNA: TGTGCCAGCTCACCCGGACTCCAAAACACCGGGGAGCTGTTTTTT

J gene: TRBJ1-1
D gene: .
clone size: .
V gene: TRBV7-9
CDR3 protein: CASSLTGNTEAFF
CDR3 DNA: TGTGCCAGCAGCTTAACAGGGAACACTGAAGCTTTCTTT

J gene: TRBJ2-7
D gene: TRBD2
clone size: .
V gene: TRBV30
CDR3 protein: CAWSGGTSGGPEPLEQYF
CDR3 DNA: TGTGCCTGGAGTGGGGGGACTAGCGGGGGCCCCGAACCCTTGGAGCAGTACTTC

J gene: TRBJ2-3
D gene: .
clone size: few
V gene: TRBV5-3
CDR3 protein: CARRSVTSQDTQYF
CDR3 DNA: TGTGCCAGAAGGAGCGTTACCTCCCAAGATACGCAGTATTTT

J gene: TRBJ2-7
D gene: TRBD1
clone size: .
V gene: TRBV6-1
CDR3 protein: CASSEGDSRYEQYF
CDR3 DNA: TGTGCCAGCAGTGAGGGGGACAGTCGCTACGAGCAGTACTTC

J gene: TRBJ1-2
D gene: .
clone size: .
V gene: TRBV19
CDR3 protein: CASSISGSGTGYTF
CDR3 DNA: TGTGCCAGTAGTATATCGGGATCCGGGACAGGCTACACCTTC

J gene: TRBJ1-6
D gene: .
clone size: .
V gene: TRBV2
CDR3 protein: CASSEGPAGYSPLHF
CDR3 DNA: TGTGCCAGCAGTGAAGGGCCGGCAGGGTATTCACCCCTCCACTTT

J gene: TRBJ1-1
D gene: .
clone size: few
V gene: TRBV2
CDR3 protein: CASSEEGEATEAFF
CDR3 DNA: TGTGCCAGCAGTGAAGAAGGAGAGGCAACTGAAGCTTTCTTT

J gene: TRBJ2-3
D gene: TRBD2
clone size: .
V gene: TRBV4-3
CDR3 protein: CASSQAAGGSDTQYF
CDR3 DNA: TGCGCCAGCAGCCAAGCCGCGGGAGGCTCAGATACGCAGTATTTT

J gene: TRBJ2-7
D gene: .
clone size: .
V gene: TRBV7-2
CDR3 protein: CASSLGTPSREQYF
CDR3 DNA: TGTGCCAGCAGCTTGGGGACACCCTCACGCGAGCAGTACTTC

J gene: TRBJ1-6
D gene: .
clone size: .
V gene: TRBV7-8
CDR3 protein: CASSSSGTPNSPLHF
CDR3 DNA: TGTGCCAGCAGCTCCTCCGGGACACCTAATTCACCCCTCCACTTT

J gene: TRBJ1-1
D gene: .
clone size: .
V gene: TRBV28
CDR3 protein: CASSSSYLEAFF
CDR3 DNA: TGTGCCAGCAGCTCCTCATACTTGGAAGCTTTCTTT